Following are 10 T cell receptor beta chains from one sample sequenced in a study of glioma-infiltrating T cells. Amplification of TCR alpha and beta CDR3 regions from RNA used iRepertoire nested multiplex PCR. TCRdb re-derived calls from the multiplex PCR reads in MiXCR, one entry per CDR3 protein. The table lists approximately 88,000 distinct CDR3 sequences, 23% of them singletons, with more than 6.5% in the top ten. Specimen: glioma tissue, nonneoplastic brain tissue, or PBMCs (not recorded which). The receptor source for this set is a human donor with low-grade glioma or glioblastoma, undergoing nonglioma brain surgery, or in good health (not recorded which).

This clonotype was found a few times. The rearrangement joins TRBV7-2 to TRBJ2-7; tentatively, D is TRBD2 (6 bases). V was shortened by 3 bases and J by 3 bases, with 12 bases between the two germline ends. Germline-derived CDR1 and CDR2 are SGHTA and FQGNSA. CDR3 length: 14 amino acids. This CDR3 is CASSLVGGIYEQYF. The DNA for the CDR3 is TGTGCCAGCAGCTTGGTGGGGGGAATCTACGAGCAGTACTTC.

This clonotype was found many times. V gene TRBV20-1 combines with J gene TRBJ2-1, with 16 bases matching TRBD2. CDR3 size: 16 residues. With 6 bases clipped from V and 6 bases from J, the junction kept 8 bases outside the gene matches. Germline CDR1 is DFQATT and CDR2 is SNEGSKA (reference sequence). CDR3 region: CSAPGLAGGPGNEQFF. CDR3 bases: TGCAGTGCACCGGGACTAGCGGGGGGGCCTGGCAATGAGCAGTTCTTC.

Note on this clonotype: A much larger clone sits a single nucleotide away, making a read error possible. The J gene is TRBJ1-2, the V gene TRBV3-1; no clear D. The CDR3 spans 15 residues. The germline V gene encodes CDR1 LGHDT and CDR2 YNNKEL (reference sequence). Between the trimmed V and J ends, which lost 4 bases and 0 bases, there was a span of 12 bases. The CDR3 loop reads CASSPIATSNYGYTF. As DNA, the CDR3 is TGTGCCAGCAGCCCGATAGCGACTTCTAACTATGGCTACACCTTC. Complete variable domain (other parts from reference TRBV3-1 and TRBJ1-2): DTAVSQTPKYLVTQMGNDKSIKCEQNLGHDTMYWYKQDSKKFLKIMFSYNNKELIINETVPNRFSPKSPDKAHLNLHINSLELGDSAVYFCASSPIATSNYGYTFGSGTRLTVV.

This clonotype showed up many times. The genes are TRBV20-1 and TRBJ1-1; D is possibly TRBD1 (5 bases). Germline V lookup: CDR1 DFQATT, CDR2 SNEGSKA (reference sequence). This CDR3 contains 14 residues. Deletions cut 5 bases from V and 2 bases from J, with 15 bases between. The CDR3 DNA follows: TGCAGTGCTCCCGGGGCGACTGGAAACACTGAAGCTTTCTTT. Amino acids: CSAPGATGNTEAFF.

This chain joins TRBV19 and TRBJ1-5, with D uncertain. V was pared by 11 bases and J by 0 bases, with 11 bases between. Per germline, CDR1 LNHDA and CDR2 SQIVND (reference sequence). The CDR3 covers 13 residues. The CDR3 here is CAGGSDSNQPQHF. In nucleotides, the CDR3 is TGTGCCGGAGGTTCTGATAGCAATCAGCCCCAGCATTTT.

This clonotype was observed many times. J is TRBJ1-6 and V is TRBV3-1; TRBD1 aligns across 9 bases. CDR1 and CDR2 (germline): LGHDT, YNNKEL (reference sequence). CDR3 length: 14 amino acids. Germline trimming cut 4 bases from V and 10 bases from J; bases unmatched to any gene: 5. The CDR3 loop is CASSPRDRVSPLHF. CDR3 bases: TGTGCCAGCAGCCCTCGGGACAGGGTGTCACCCCTCCACTTT. The complete variable domain, with remaining parts taken from reference TRBV3-1 and TRBJ1-6, reads DTAVSQTPKYLVTQMGNDKSIKCEQNLGHDTMYWYKQDSKKFLKIMFSYNNKELIINETVPNRFSPKSPDKAHLNLHINSLELGDSAVYFCASSPRDRVSPLHFGNGTRLTVT.

This clonotype was picked up many times. This chain joins TRBV6-2 or TRBV6-3 and TRBJ2-1, with D unresolved. The V end was cut by 8 bases, the J end by 0 bases, with 14 bases between. This CDR3 spans 15 amino acids. Germline CDR1 and CDR2: MNHEY and SVGEGT. CDR3: CASAKLYSSYNEQFF. DNA for the CDR3: TGTGCCAGCGCCAAGTTGTACTCCTCCTACAATGAGCAGTTCTTC.

This clonotype was detected ten times or more. V usage is TRBV20-1 and J usage is TRBJ1-1; D unresolved. Germline CDR1 reads DFQATT; CDR2 reads SNEGSKA (reference sequence). The CDR3 contains 13 residues. Trimming shortened V by 6 bases and J by 1 base, and 12 bases separated the two germline ends. The CDR3 loop is CSASPPTNTEAFF. CDR3 nucleotides: TGCAGTGCAAGTCCCCCCACGAACACTGAAGCTTTCTTT.

This clonotype was counted at least ten times. The V gene is TRBV7-9, the J gene TRBJ1-1; D gene uncertain. With 5 bases removed from V and 0 bases from J, the gap between germline ends came to 10 bases. Germline-derived CDR1 and CDR2 are SEHNR and FQNEAQ (reference sequence). This CDR3 region has 14 residues. The CDR3: CASSQTPVNTEAFF. CDR3 nucleotides: TGTGCCAGCAGCCAGACACCTGTGAACACTGAAGCTTTCTTT.

This clonotype was seen at least ten times. J is TRBJ2-5 and V is TRBV6-1, with a tentative D call TRBD2 (6 bases). V lost 5 bases to trimming and J lost 5 bases, with 9 bases between them. This CDR3 comprises 12 residues. Germline V lookup: CDR1 MNHNS, CDR2 SASEGT. CDR3: CASSPSAETQYF. The CDR3 DNA reads TGTGCCAGCAGTCCTAGCGCCGAGACCCAGTACTTC.